The present entry profiles one TCR beta chain with its context. This record belongs to a study of T cell responses to AZD1222 COVID-19 vaccine. Profiling relied on immunoSEQ multiplex PCR, and the TCRdb table lists in-frame clones only, not all of them. The sample lists approximately 89,000 clones, about 88% seen once, with about an eighth in the top ten. The origin of this receptor is an adult in good health. The source was peripheral blood, collected on day 0 of AZD1222 vaccination.

CDR3 DNA: TGTGCCAGCAGTTCAACGATTGGGGTTGGGCGTCCCCAGCATTTT. It encodes CASSSTIGVGRPQHF. V gene TRBV28 combines with J gene TRBJ1-5, with D unresolved. Germline V lookup: CDR1 MDHEN, CDR2 SYDVKM. The length of the CDR3 is 15 residues. The V end lost 4 bases, the J end lost 10 bases, and 20 bases lay between the germline ends.